This record concerns one T cell receptor (beta chain) sequence. Its antigen remains unidentified. Trimming removed 4 bases from V and 6 bases from J, leaving 19 bases between the germline ends. CDR1 and CDR2 are drawn from the germline V gene: SGHDN, FVKESK. Its CDR3 holds 15 amino acids, cysteine through phenylalanine. Only the CDR3 DNA stays, 45 bases, in frame from base 1. This sample stems from a study of cytomegalovirus exposure and HLA in healthy donors (TCRdb year 2017). For context, the study as a whole: An earlier analysis of some 500 of the donors reported about 250 Gb of sequence data and 117 million unique TCR beta sequences from 150 million to 200 million T cells. The genetic ancestry cluster associated with self-reported Caucasian donors included roughly 84% of the roughly 360 genotyped donors. A later genetic analysis took genome-wide SNP genotypes for about 55% of the 666 donors and used that subset as a discovery cohort. The study aimed to test whether cataloging public T cell receptors could reveal signatures of past pathogen exposure. Besides the first cohort of 666 subjects, a separate validation cohort made up of some 110 different subjects was used. Rather than using new phenotypic data, the later analysis identified candidate immune exposures from TCR beta sequences and from how often those sequences occurred across donors. A later analysis re-examined previously published TCR beta repertoires from hundreds of donors and added high-resolution HLA genotyping to investigate patterns of TCR occurrence. An early release that covered some 640 HLA-typed donors contained around 300 gigabases of sequencing data and around 85 million unique TCR sequences. An earlier analysis of 587 of the donors used high-throughput TCR beta sequencing to judge whether each TCR beta V gene segment behaved as functional or pseudogenic. Among about 360 genotyped donors of the cohort, an average of roughly 240,000 unique TCR beta nucleotide sequences were sequenced per donor, roughly 20% of them non-productive. The study combined high-throughput TCR immunosequencing, statistical association of individual TCRs with disease status, and machine learning to predict cytomegalovirus infection status. Donor age, sex, ethnicity and CMV serostatus were compiled together with the repertoire data. All discovery cohort repertoires had been generated on a single sequencing platform. Class I and class II HLA loci were covered by the typing at four-digit resolution. The study profiled the T cell repertoires of fewer than 850 subjects by immunosequencing and related them to cytomegalovirus serostatus. About five DR-DQ haplotypes were handled as single units for association and clustering because linkage in the cohort was strong. The number of donors typed differed by locus, with roughly 620-630 for A, B, C, DRB1 and DQB1, approximately 500 for DQA1, 600 to 610 for DPA1, and around 450 for DPB1. What the research found in general, with its limitations: Immune exposure information for the cohort was limited to CMV serostatus. In an earlier analysis of around 600 of the donors, most TCR beta V segments appeared in productive rearrangements about 87% or about 30% of the time, broadly matching IMGT annotations. At a false discovery rate of 0.05, a later analysis linked 15,000 to 20,000 TCR beta sequences to specific HLA alleles. A further reported finding was that TCR beta sequences accurately predicted the HLA-A and HLA-B alleles for most subjects in the first cohort. The earlier analysis of fewer than 750 of the donors excluded 15 to 20 rarely observed V segments, including chromosome 9 orphons, because counts were too low. The authors suggested that the approach could potentially be generalized to other disease states and immunological phenotypes. Only TCR beta chains were sequenced in this cohort, and the absence of alpha or paired-chain data limited detectable features. A later genetic analysis reported fewer N-insertions in productive TCRs among donors in an Asian-associated ancestry cluster than the 666-donor mean. A cluster of highly shared sequence variants was judged likely to represent a technical artifact of the sequencing pipeline. The study listed 170 or so TCR beta chains as associated with cytomegalovirus. A later analysis found that TCR association rates varied across HLA loci, with DRB1 alleles showing the most associated TCRs and HLA-C alleles the fewest. Because the 87-base-pair reads could not distinguish some IMGT-functional V segments, including TRBV6-2 and TRBV6-3, those segments were excluded. In a later analysis, HLA-associated TCR beta chains were found to be more clonally expanded and to have lower generation probabilities than equally common non-associated chains. In a later genetic analysis, a missense DCLRE1C variant was associated with V-gene and J-gene trimming of TCR beta chains, and the association was replicated in an independent cohort. Presence/absence analyses assumed roughly uniform sequencing depth across donors, an assumption that may not hold. Because HLA typing was missing for some donors at each locus, association tests included only the typed subset. In a later analysis, most CMV-associated TCR beta chains were found to appear HLA-restricted, with HLA associations seemingly driven largely by CMV exposure. Correlated functional status among segregating V segments might reflect linkage disequilibrium, but an unknown experimental factor could not be ruled out. Strong co-occurrence of HLA alleles, especially DR and DQ, made assigning TCR associations to individual alleles difficult. The classifier was reported to diagnose cytomegalovirus status with high specificity and sensitivity in both the original cohort and the validation cohort. In vitro tests confirmed that a few of the cytomegalovirus-associated TCR beta chains recognize cytomegalovirus antigens. A later analysis reported that several top co-occurrence clusters appeared linked to parvovirus B19, influenza, CMV and Epstein-Barr virus. Most TCR sequences were observed very rarely across donors, whereas some public TCRs were present in many individuals.

The method was the immunoSEQ multiplex PCR assay. A mixture of 60 forward primers for TCR Vbeta segments and 13 reverse primers for TCR Jbeta segments was used in the multiplex PCR. Amplification of the CDR3 region of rearranged TCR beta genes was performed with a multiplex PCR assay on genomic DNA. The Illumina HiSeq System was used to sequence the amplified TCR beta libraries as 87-base-pair reads. Under the source paper's analysis protocol: In a later analysis, tens of millions of unique TCR beta chains were counted across the 666 repertoires, and some 10 million of these chains were shared by at least two donors. Raw reads were error-corrected and collapsed into unique sequences by a nearest-neighbor algorithm in which closely related sequences were merged to remove PCR and sequencing errors. CDR3 sequences were aligned to IMGT reference sequences to assign V, D and J gene segments. For a sequence to be retained, a match of at least six nucleotides to both a V gene segment and a J gene segment was required. A rearrangement counted as productive if the CDR3 had no stop codons and remained in frame with V and J, and every other rearrangement counted as non-productive. Following IMGT convention, CDR3 was defined as the stretch from the second conserved V-encoded cysteine up to the conserved J-encoded phenylalanine. Sequences without an unambiguous match to a single V gene segment were excluded from the earlier analysis of 450 to 650 of the donors. In an earlier analysis of some 590 of the donors, a V segment was called functional when productive rearrangements were above 56.7%, and segregating when the standard deviation between donors exceeded 5%. To diagnose cytomegalovirus status from the catalog of TCR beta chain sequences, a statistical classification framework was built. A later analysis assigned V and J genes by comparing TCR nucleotide sequences with IMGT/GENE-DB human TR gene sequences. In a later analysis, CDR3 sequences and most-parsimonious VDJ recombination scenarios were assigned using the TCRdist pipeline. In a later analysis, every TCR beta chain was defined by the combination of its CDR3 amino acid sequence and its V-gene family, and reads without a unique V-gene family were dropped. In a later analysis, 500 to 700 highly shared, low-generation-probability nucleotide sequences were removed to address suspected cross-contamination and a sequencing artifact. For each public chain, a later analysis derived a clonal expansion index from normalized ranks of inferred template counts within each repertoire. A later analysis computed generation probabilities with a VDJ recombination model fitted to out-of-frame rearrangements, and checked the results against IGoR. In a later analysis, hypergeometric tests were used to score TCR-TCR, TCR-HLA and TCR-CMV co-occurrence, with a repertoire-size bias correction applied to TCR pairs. In a later analysis, false discovery rates were estimated by permuting HLA or CMV assignments 20 times. In a later analysis, co-occurring TCRs were grouped with DBSCAN, and TCRdist sequence similarity was added when clustering was performed within HLA-allele-positive subsets. Repertoires with fewer than 30,000 or more than 120,000 public chains, plus five repertoires with anomalous nucleotide sharing, were excluded from co-occurrence clustering. TCRdb limited this immuneACCESS table to in-frame rearrangements with V and J called. A share of clones is missing; checked studies link under half to unresolved V genes, and the rest is unexplained. Clone size and V and J calls were adopted from that table, with D and trimming inferred from the DNA. The data table for this sample lists 200,000 to 250,000 clones. The ten largest clones capture 0.9% to 1.4% of the sample.

The cohort was made up of 500 to 800 healthy bone marrow donors. All cohort members were sampled while nominally healthy, although unrecorded immune exposures were likely present. The donor was CMV seropositive and belonged to the group of 250 to 300 seropositive cohort members. Each donor provided a peripheral blood sample, and peripheral blood mononuclear cells were used for TCR beta sequencing. Genomic DNA extraction from the blood cell samples was performed with the Qiagen DNeasy Blood Extraction Kit. This chain joins TRBV14 to TRBJ2-7, with TRBD2 tentatively as D gene (6 bases match). The TCR sequence derives from a girl aged 2-10 years in good health and CMV-seropositive. The sample taken for sequencing was PBMCs. This receptor has the CDR3 CASSPRLVEGTEQYF. The nucleotide sequence reads as follows: TGTGCCAGCAGCCCGAGACTAGTTGAGGGTACCGAGCAGTACTTC.